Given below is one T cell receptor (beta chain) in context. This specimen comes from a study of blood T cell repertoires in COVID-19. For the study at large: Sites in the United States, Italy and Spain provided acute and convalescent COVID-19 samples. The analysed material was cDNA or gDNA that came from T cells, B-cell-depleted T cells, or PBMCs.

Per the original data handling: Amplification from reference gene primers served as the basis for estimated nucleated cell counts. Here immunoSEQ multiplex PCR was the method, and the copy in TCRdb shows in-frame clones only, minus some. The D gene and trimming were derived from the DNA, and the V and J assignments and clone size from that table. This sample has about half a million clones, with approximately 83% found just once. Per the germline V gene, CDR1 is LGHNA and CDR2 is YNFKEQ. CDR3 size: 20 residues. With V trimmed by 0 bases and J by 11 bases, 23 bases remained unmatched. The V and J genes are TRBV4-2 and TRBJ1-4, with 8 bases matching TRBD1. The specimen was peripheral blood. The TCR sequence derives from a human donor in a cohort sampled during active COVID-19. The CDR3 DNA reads TGTGCCAGCAGCCAAGATAGGCTCTCGGGACAGGTGGGGGTAGGCGGGAAACTGTTTTTT. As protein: CASSQDRLSGQVGVGGKLFF.